This T cell receptor (beta chain) appears in the sequencing data of a study of beta chain features in type 1 diabetes. Study-level points and caveats: Shortening of TCRB CDR3s, moderate but significant, appeared in all four CD4+ subsets of Type 1 diabetes patients. PCR, the amplification step, might favor shorter templates, equally in patients and controls.

On average, the one heparinised blood draw given by each donor was about 116 mL. In all sorted populations, purity surpassed 98%. In regard to this clone: What it binds is unknown.

The whole isolated RNA underwent reverse transcription, so sequencing captured expressed TCRB transcripts. Clones were read by immunoSEQ multiplex PCR, and TCRdb kept only the in-frame ones, dropping some. The table includes some 330,000 clones, around 13% detected once. The receptor was derived from a woman between 18 and 29 years old with type 1 diabetes. The sequenced sample consisted of naive CD4+ T cells from blood.

The DNA of the CDR3 is TGTGCCAGCAGCCCGGGACAGTTCTACAATGAGCAGTTCTTC. It translates to CASSPGQFYNEQFF. The rearrangement uses TRBV6-4 and TRBJ2-1, with 7 bases fitting TRBD1. Trimming cost V 6 bases and J 3 bases; bases outside gene matches: 5. Germline V gene lookup returns CDR1 MRHNA and CDR2 SNTAGT. This CDR3 spans 14 amino acids.